The next 25 T cell receptor beta chains were all read from a single sample in a study of monozygotic twins with inflammatory bowel disease. TCRdb reprocessed the 5' RACE reads; each CDR3 protein has one entry and no DNA is given. The data show fewer than 550,000 distinct CDR3 sequences, and the top ten clones hold about 2.3%. Sequencing input: blood. The source of these receptors is a human donor with ulcerative colitis or Crohn's disease, or a healthy co-twin of an affected twin (not recorded which).

This clonotype is called medium-sized (0.01 to 0.1%) based on its frequency. This sequence joins TRBV20-1 and TRBJ1-1. Germline CDR1 is DFQATT and CDR2 is SNEGSKA (reference sequence). The CDR3 is 17 residues long. CDR3 residues: CSATLVSGDNGGTEAFF.

The chain carries TRBV5-1 and TRBJ1-3; as DNA is missing, the TRBD1 call by TCRdb cannot be tested. This CDR3 has 15 residues. CDR1 and CDR2 from the germline V gene are SGHRS and YFSETQ. The CDR3: CASSFQTGSGNTIYF.

The chain links TRBV23-1 to TRBJ2-2; the D call from TCRdb, TRBD2, cannot be confirmed without DNA. TRBV23-1 is labeled an ORF, and its function is uncertain. This CDR3 spans 17 amino acids. The CDR3 region is CASSHPPASGVTGELFF.

The rearrangement joins TRBV27 to TRBJ2-1; TCRdb indicates TRBD1, and absent DNA this call remains unverified. This CDR3 has 15 amino acids. The V gene's germline CDR1 is MNHEY and CDR2 SMNVEV (reference sequence). CDR3 in amino acids: CASSYRDRAMGEQFF.

The rearrangement joins TRBV7-2 to TRBJ1-6. The CDR3 covers 15 residues. CDR1 is SGHTA, CDR2 FQGNSA, per germline. CDR3 residues: CASSSGHLGNSPLHF.

The chain combines TRBV9 with TRBJ1-3; the TCRdb call, TRBD1, lacks DNA for checking. The germline V gene has CDR1 SGDLS and CDR2 YYNGEE. The CDR3 consists of 13 residues. CDR3 loop: CASSVGPRDSIYF.

The chain links TRBV5-1 to TRBJ2-3; TCRdb reports TRBD2, a call that lacks DNA to check it against. Germline V gene sequence: CDR1 SGHRS, CDR2 YFSETQ. This CDR3 has 17 residues. The CDR3 loop is CASSLRGFGIGTDTQYF. The full variable domain, in which reference TRBV5-1 and TRBJ2-3 provide the parts outside the CDR3, is KAGVTQTPRYLIKTRGQQVTLSCSPISGHRSVSWYQQTPGQGLQFLFEYFSETQRNKGNFPGRFSGRQFSNSRSEMNVSTLELGDSALYLCASSLRGFGIGTDTQYFGPGTRLTVL.

CDR3 amino acids: CATSRENRGGSEAFF. The chain carries TRBV15 and TRBJ1-1; TCRdb reports TRBD1, a call that lacks DNA to check it against. Germline V CDR1 and CDR2: LNHNV, YYDKDF (reference sequence). CDR3 size: 15 residues.

This chain joins TRBV27 and TRBJ1-5. The CDR3 is made up of 13 amino acids. Germline-derived CDR1 and CDR2 are MNHEY and SMNVEV (reference sequence). The CDR3 protein is CASSPIGGQPQHF.

V gene TRBV7-2 combines with J gene TRBJ1-6. The CDR3 covers 13 residues. The germline CDR1 and CDR2 sequences are SGHTA and FQGNSA. The CDR3 protein is CASSLGEGSPLHF.

This chain joins TRBV3-1 and TRBJ2-7; checking the TCRdb D call of TRBD1 is not possible without DNA. This CDR3 is 13 amino acids long. Germline CDR1 is LGHDT and CDR2 is YNNKEL (reference sequence). CDR3 loop: CASSHAQGYEQYF.

The chain uses TRBV29-1 and TRBJ2-7. Germline V gives CDR1 SQVTM, CDR2 ANQGSEA. The CDR3 consists of 12 residues. The CDR3 sequence: CSVGWDSYEQYF.

The V and J genes are TRBV27 and TRBJ2-3; with no DNA, the TCRdb D assignment of TRBD1 cannot be verified. The CDR3 contains 16 residues. From germline, CDR1 is MNHEY and CDR2 SMNVEV (reference sequence). The CDR3 sequence is CASSPPGRWITDTQYF.

The chain links TRBV5-1 to TRBJ1-4. The germline gives CDR1 SGHRS, CDR2 YFSETQ. The CDR3 consists of 14 residues. The CDR3 here is CASTEGAINEKLFF.

The V call is TRBV15, the J call TRBJ1-5. CDR1 and CDR2 (germline): LNHNV, YYDKDF (reference sequence). This CDR3 spans 15 amino acids. The CDR3 is CATSRGLDSNQPQHF. Together with reference TRBV15 and TRBJ1-5, the CDR3 gives the full variable domain: DAMVIQNPRYQVTQFGKPVTLSCSQTLNHNVMYWYQQKSSQAPKLLFHYYDKDFNNEADTPDNFQSRRPNTSFCFLDIRSPGLGDTAMYLCATSRGLDSNQPQHFGDGTRLSIL.

The chain carries TRBV27 and TRBJ2-1; TCRdb selects TRBD2, and the lack of DNA leaves this call unchecked. The CDR3 consists of 14 residues. From germline, CDR1 is MNHEY and CDR2 SMNVEV (reference sequence). The chain's CDR3 is CASTSLKGRNEQFF.

The J gene is TRBJ2-3, the V gene TRBV4-1; the TCRdb D gene call, TRBD1, has no DNA to confirm it. The length of the CDR3 is 16 residues. The germline gives CDR1 MGHRA, CDR2 YSYEKL. This CDR3 is CASSQVGRDPTDTQYF.

This chain uses TRBV5-4 with TRBJ1-4; TCRdb designates TRBD1, a call that cannot be tested without DNA. There are 15 residues in the CDR3. The V gene's germline CDR1 is SGHNT and CDR2 YYREEE (reference sequence). CDR3 region: CASSLLGGGEEKLFF.

V gene TRBV4-1 combines with J gene TRBJ2-1; TCRdb calls TRBD2, which cannot be checked without DNA. Germline V gene sequence: CDR1 MGHRA, CDR2 YSYEKL. The CDR3 contains 17 residues. The CDR3 protein is CASSHASTSGAINEQFF.

The gene calls are TRBV20-1 and TRBJ1-2; TCRdb outputs TRBD1, but without DNA this stays unchecked. From germline, CDR1 is DFQATT and CDR2 SNEGSKA (reference sequence). CDR3 size: 13 residues. The CDR3 loop is CSARAAGLGGYTF.

V gene TRBV5-6 combines with J gene TRBJ2-1; TCRdb outputs TRBD2, but without DNA this stays unchecked. Germline V gene data show CDR1 as SGHDT and CDR2 as YYEEEE. The CDR3 extends over 16 amino acids. The CDR3 sequence: CASSLDYLKGWEEQFF. The entire variable domain, with the rest obtained from reference TRBV5-6 and TRBJ2-1, is as follows: DAGVTQSPTHLIKTRGQQVTLRCSPKSGHDTVSWYQQALGQGPQFIFQYYEEEERQRGNFPDRFSGHQFPNYSSELNVNALLLGDSALYLCASSLDYLKGWEEQFFGPGTRLTVL.

The chain uses TRBV10-3 and TRBJ2-1; TCRdb designates TRBD1, a call that cannot be tested without DNA. The CDR3 spans 14 residues. Germline CDR1 and CDR2: ENHRY and SYGVKD. The CDR3 spells CAISERGGLNEQFF.

The chain couples TRBV5-1 to TRBJ1-2; without DNA, the TCRdb call of TRBD1 cannot be checked. Looked up from germline, CDR1 is SGHRS and CDR2 is YFSETQ. This CDR3 region has 11 residues. The CDR3 is CATGEGYGYTF.

V is TRBV28 and J is TRBJ2-5. The CDR3 loop spans 11 amino acids. Germline CDR1 MDHEN, CDR2 SYDVKM. The CDR3 loop is CASSWGRTQYF.

This rearrangement joins TRBV4-2 to TRBJ1-1; TCRdb returns TRBD1, unconfirmable since there is no DNA. This CDR3 has 16 residues. The V gene's germline CDR1 is LGHNA and CDR2 YNFKEQ. CDR3 amino acids: CASRPQGANGRGEAFF.